This T cell receptor (beta chain) was obtained from a study of radiation and T cells in renal cell carcinoma. Sequencing used immunoSEQ multiplex PCR; TCRdb keeps in-frame clones, though not all of them. Of tens of thousands of clones listed, 70% to 90% are singletons. The CDR3 totals 16 residues. Trimming shortened V by 4 bases and J by 6 bases, and 20 bases separated the two germline ends. The germline CDR1 and CDR2 sequences are SGHRS and YFSETQ. As to time point: blood 2 weeks post-SBRT. Documented treatment: 15 Gy SBRT to primary tumor, nephrectomy 4 weeks later. The chain recombines TRBV5-1 with TRBJ1-3, with D unresolved. This TCR was sampled from a woman between 45 and 65 years old with renal cell carcinoma. Sequenced material: blood, taken from a patient whose treatment included radiotherapy and nephrectomy. The CDR3 loop is CASSTLPDADQNTIYF. The CDR3 DNA follows: TGCGCCAGCAGCACCCTCCCGGACGCTGACCAAAACACCATATATTTT.